The clone carrying this T cell receptor (beta chain) was detected only a few times. Its antigen is currently unknown. The data were obtained in a study of CD8+CD57+ T cells in acquired aplastic anemia. General observations from the study: Sharing between patients and controls was observed for roughly 30 CD8+ CDR3 sequences.

Patients sequenced had flow cytometry evidence of CD8+CD57+ cell expansion. This CDR3 has 15 residues. Unmatched junction bases numbered 4, after V lost 5 bases and J lost 0 bases. The germline gives CDR1 SEHNR, CDR2 FQNEAQ (reference sequence). Using genomic DNA as the template, TCR beta VDJ and CDR3 profiling was carried out. TCRdb reprocessed the reads with MiXCR, giving one entry per CDR3 protein. Among about 180,000 distinct CDR3 sequences listed, 45% to 60% were seen once. This clonotype originated in a human donor with aplastic anemia. This chain joins TRBV7-9 and TRBJ2-7, with 10 positions matching TRBD2. The material sequenced was sorted CD4+, CD8+, or CD8+CD57+ T cells (not recorded which) from PBMCs. CDR3 sequence: CASSVGLASSYEQYF. The CDR3 DNA sequence: TGTGCCAGCAGCGTGGGACTAGCGAGCTCCTACGAGCAGTACTTC.